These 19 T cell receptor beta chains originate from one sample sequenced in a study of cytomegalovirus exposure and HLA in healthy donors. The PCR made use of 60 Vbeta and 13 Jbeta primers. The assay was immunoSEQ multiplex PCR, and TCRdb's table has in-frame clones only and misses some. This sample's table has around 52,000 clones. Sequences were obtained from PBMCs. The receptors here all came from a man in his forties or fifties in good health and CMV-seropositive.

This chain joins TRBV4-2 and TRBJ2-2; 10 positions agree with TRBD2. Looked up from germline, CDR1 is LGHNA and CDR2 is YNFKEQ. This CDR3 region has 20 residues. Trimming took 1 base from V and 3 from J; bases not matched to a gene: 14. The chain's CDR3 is CASSQVTRLAGSGDTGELFF. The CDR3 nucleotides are TGTGCCAGCAGCCAAGTTACGAGACTAGCGGGCTCCGGAGACACCGGGGAGCTGTTTTTT.

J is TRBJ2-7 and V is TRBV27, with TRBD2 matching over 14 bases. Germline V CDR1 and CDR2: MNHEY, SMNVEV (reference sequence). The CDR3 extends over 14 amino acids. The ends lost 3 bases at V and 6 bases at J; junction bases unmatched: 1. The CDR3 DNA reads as TGTGCCAGCAGTTTCGGACTAGCGGGAGGCGAGCAGTACTTC. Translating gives CASSFGLAGGEQYF.

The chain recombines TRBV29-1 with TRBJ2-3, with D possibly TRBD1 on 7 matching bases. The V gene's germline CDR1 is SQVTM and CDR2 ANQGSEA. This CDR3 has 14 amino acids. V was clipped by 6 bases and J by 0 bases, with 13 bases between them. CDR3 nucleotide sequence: TGCAGCGTGATTCCAGGGGGGAGCACAGATACGCAGTATTTT. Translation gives CSVIPGGSTDTQYF.

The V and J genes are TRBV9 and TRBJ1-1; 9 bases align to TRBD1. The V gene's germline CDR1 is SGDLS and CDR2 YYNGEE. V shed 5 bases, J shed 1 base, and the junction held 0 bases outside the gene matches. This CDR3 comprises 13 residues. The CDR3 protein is CASRGQGNTEAFF. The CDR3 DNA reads TGTGCCAGCAGGGGACAGGGGAACACTGAAGCTTTCTTT. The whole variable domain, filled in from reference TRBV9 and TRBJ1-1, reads DSGVTQTPKHLITATGQRVTLRCSPRSGDLSVYWYQQSLDQGLQFLIQYYNGEERAKGNILERFSAQQFPDLHSELNLSSLELGDSALYFCASRGQGNTEAFFGQGTRLTVV.

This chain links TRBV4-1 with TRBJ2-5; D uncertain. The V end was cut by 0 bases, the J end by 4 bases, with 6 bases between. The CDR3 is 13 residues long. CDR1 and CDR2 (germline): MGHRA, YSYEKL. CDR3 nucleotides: TGCGCCAGCAGCCAAGATAGGAGAGAGACCCAGTACTTC. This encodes CASSQDRRETQYF.

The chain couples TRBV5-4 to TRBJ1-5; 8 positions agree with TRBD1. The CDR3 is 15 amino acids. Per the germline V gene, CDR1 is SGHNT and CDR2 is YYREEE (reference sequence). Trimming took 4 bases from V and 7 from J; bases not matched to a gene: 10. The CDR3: CASSPGTGAGQPQHF. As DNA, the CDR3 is TGTGCCAGCAGCCCGGGGACAGGTGCTGGGCAGCCCCAGCATTTT.

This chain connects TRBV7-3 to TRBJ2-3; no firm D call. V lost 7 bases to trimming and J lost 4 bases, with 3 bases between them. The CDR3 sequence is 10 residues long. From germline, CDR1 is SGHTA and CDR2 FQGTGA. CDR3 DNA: TGTGCCAGCACGGCAGATACGCAGTATTTT. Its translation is CASTADTQYF. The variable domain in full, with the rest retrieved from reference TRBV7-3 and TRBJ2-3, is GAGVSQTPSNKVTEKGKYVELRCDPISGHTALYWYRQSLGQGPEFLIYFQGTGAADDSGLPNDRFFAVRPEGSVSTLKIQRTERGDSAVYLCASTADTQYFGPGTRLTVL.

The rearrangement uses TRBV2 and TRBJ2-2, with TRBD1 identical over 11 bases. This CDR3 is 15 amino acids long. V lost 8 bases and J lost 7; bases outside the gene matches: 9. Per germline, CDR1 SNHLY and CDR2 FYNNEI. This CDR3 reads CASDGTGGSGGELFF. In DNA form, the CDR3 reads TGTGCCAGCGACGGGACAGGGGGAAGCGGCGGGGAGCTGTTTTTT.

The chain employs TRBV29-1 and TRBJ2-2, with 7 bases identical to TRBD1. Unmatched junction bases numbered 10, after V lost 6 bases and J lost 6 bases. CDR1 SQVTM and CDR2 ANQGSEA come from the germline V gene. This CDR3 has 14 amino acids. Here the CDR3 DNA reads TGCAGCGTGAACCGGGACAGTGCCGCCGGGGAGCTGTTTTTT. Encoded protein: CSVNRDSAAGELFF.

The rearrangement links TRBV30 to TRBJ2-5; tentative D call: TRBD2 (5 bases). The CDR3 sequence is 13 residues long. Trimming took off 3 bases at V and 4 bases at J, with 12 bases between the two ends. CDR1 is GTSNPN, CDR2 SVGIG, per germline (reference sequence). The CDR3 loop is CAWSRRIRETQYF. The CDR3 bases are TGTGCCTGGAGCCGGAGGATACGAGAGACCCAGTACTTC. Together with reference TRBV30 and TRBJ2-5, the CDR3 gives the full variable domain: SQTIHQWPATLVQPVGSPLSLECTVEGTSNPNLYWYRQAAGRGLQLLFYSVGIGQISSEVPQNLSASRPQDRQFILSSKKLLLSDSGFYLCAWSRRIRETQYFGPGTRLLVL.

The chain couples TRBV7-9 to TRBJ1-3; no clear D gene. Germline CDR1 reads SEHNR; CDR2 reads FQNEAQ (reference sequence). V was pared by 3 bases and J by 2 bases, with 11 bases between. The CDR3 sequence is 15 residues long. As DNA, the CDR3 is TGTGCCAGCAGCTTTCTAAAGAGGACTGGAAACACCATATATTTT. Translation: CASSFLKRTGNTIYF.

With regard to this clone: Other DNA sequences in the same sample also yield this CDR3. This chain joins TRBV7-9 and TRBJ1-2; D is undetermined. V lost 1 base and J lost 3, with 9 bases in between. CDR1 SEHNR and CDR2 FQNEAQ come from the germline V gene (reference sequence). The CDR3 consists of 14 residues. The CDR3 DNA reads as TGTGCCAGCAGCTTAGGGACGGGGTACTATGGCTACACCTTC. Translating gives CASSLGTGYYGYTF.

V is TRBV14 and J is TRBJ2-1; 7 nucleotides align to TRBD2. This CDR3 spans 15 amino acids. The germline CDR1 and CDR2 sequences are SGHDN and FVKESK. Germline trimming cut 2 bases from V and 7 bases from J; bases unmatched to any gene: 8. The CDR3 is CASSQLSGVVNEQFF. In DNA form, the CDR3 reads TGTGCCAGCAGCCAATTAAGCGGGGTTGTAAATGAGCAGTTCTTC.

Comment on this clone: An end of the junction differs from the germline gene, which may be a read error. CDR3: CASNLVRGTSGGTGELFF. The CDR3 region has the DNA TGTGCCAGCAACTTAGTCCGCGGGACTAGCGGGGGCACCGGGGAGCTGTTTTTT. The chain uses TRBV7-9 and TRBJ2-2, with TRBD2 identical over 14 bases. Looked up from germline, CDR1 is SEHNR and CDR2 is FQNEAQ (reference sequence). This CDR3 has 18 amino acids.

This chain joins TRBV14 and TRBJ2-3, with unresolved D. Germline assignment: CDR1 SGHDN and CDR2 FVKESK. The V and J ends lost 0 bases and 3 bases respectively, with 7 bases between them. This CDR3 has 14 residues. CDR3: CASSQEVRTDTQYF. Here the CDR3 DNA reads TGTGCCAGCAGCCAAGAAGTCAGAACAGATACGCAGTATTTT.

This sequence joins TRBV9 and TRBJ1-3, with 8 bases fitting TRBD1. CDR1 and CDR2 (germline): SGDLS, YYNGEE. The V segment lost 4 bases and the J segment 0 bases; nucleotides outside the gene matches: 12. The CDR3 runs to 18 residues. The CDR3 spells CASSFRDRSISSGNTIYF. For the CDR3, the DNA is TGTGCCAGCAGCTTCCGGGACAGGTCCATCTCCTCTGGAAACACCATATATTTT.

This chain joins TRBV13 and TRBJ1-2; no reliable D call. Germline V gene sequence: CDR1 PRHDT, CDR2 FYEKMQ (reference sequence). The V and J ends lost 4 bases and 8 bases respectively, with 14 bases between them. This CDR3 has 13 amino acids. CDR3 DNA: TGTGCCAGCAGCTCTGGGTCCCAGCGGGGCTACACCTTC. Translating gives CASSSGSQRGYTF.

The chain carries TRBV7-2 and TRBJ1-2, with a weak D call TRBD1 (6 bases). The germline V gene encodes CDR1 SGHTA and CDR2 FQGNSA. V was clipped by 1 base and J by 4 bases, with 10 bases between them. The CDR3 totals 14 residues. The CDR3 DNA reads TGTGCCAGCAGCTTAGGGGGGGGCCTCTATGGCTACACCTTC. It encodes CASSLGGGLYGYTF.

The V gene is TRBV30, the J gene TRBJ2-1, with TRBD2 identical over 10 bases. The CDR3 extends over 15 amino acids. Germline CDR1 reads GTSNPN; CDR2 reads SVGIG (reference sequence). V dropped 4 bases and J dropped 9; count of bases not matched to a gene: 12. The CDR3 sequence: CAWTPSGRGPSEQFF. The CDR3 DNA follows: TGTGCCTGGACCCCAAGCGGGAGGGGGCCCAGTGAGCAGTTCTTC.